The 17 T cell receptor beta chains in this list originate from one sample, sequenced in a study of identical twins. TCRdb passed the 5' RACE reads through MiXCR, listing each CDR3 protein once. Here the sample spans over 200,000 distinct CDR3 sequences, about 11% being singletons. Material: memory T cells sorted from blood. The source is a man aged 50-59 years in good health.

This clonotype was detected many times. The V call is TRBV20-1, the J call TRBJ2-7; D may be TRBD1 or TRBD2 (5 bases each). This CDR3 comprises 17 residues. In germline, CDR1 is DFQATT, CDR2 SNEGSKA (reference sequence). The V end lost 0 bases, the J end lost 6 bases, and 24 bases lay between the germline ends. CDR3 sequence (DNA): TGCAGTGCTAGAGATCCCCGGGACCCAAGCGTAATAGCCGAGCAGTACTTC. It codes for CSARDPRDPSVIAEQYF.

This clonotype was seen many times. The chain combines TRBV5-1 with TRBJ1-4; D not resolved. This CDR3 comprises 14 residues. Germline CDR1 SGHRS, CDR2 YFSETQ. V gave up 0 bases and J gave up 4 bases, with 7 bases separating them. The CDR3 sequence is CASSLDARNEKLFF. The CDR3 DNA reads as TGCGCCAGCAGCTTGGACGCCCGTAATGAAAAACTGTTTTTT.

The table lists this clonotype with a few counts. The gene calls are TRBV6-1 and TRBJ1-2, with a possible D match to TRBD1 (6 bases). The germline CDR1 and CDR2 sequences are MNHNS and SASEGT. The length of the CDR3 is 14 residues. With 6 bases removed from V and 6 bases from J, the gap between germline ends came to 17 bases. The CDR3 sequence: CASSLPGGGDGYTF. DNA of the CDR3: TGTGCCAGCAGCCTCCCGGGGGGGGGCGATGGCTACACCTTC.

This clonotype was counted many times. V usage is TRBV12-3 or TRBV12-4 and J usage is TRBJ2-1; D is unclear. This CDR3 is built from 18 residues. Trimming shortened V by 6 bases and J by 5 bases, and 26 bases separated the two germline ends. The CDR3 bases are TGTGCCAGCAGGGGCCTCCCCCGGAGTGCCGCCGCGGACAATGAGCAGTTCTTC. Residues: CASRGLPRSAAADNEQFF.

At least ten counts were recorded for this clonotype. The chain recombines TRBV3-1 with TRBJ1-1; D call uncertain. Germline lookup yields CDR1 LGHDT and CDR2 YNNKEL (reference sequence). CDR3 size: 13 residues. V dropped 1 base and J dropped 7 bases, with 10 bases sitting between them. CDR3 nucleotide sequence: TGTGCCAGCAGCCAAGGTGGTCGGTATGAAGCTTTCTTT. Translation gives CASSQGGRYEAFF.

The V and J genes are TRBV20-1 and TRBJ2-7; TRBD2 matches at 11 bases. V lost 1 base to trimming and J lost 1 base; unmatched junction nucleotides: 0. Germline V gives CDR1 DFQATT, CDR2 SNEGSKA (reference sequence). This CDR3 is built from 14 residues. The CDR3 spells CSARGLAGSYEQYF. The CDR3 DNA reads TGCAGTGCTAGAGGACTAGCGGGATCCTACGAGCAGTACTTC.

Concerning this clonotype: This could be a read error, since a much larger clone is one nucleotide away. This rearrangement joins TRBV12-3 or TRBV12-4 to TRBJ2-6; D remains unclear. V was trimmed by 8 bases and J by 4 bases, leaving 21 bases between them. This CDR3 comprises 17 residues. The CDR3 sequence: CASQDRRSSGGANVLTF. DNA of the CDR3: TGTGCCAGCCAGGACCGACGGTCCTCAGGCGGGGCCAACGTCCTGACTTTC.

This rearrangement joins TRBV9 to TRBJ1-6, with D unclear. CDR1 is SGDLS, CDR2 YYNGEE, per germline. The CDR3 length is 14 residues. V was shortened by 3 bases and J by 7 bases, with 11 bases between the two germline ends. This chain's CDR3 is CASSEGSPNSPLHF. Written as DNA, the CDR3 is TGTGCCAGCAGCGAAGGTTCACCCAATTCACCCCTCCACTTT.

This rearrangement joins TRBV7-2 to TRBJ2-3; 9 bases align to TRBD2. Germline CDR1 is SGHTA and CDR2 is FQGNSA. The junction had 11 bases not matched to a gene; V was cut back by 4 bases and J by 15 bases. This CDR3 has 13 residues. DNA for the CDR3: TGTGCCAGCAGCTCTGGGAGGGGACTAGCTACCTATTTT. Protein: CASSSGRGLATYF.

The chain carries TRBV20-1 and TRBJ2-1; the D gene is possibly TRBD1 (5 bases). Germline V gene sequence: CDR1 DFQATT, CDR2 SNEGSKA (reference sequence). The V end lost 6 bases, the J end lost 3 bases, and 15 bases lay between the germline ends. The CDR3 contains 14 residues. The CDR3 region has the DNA TGCAGTGCAAACTTCGGCACAGGCTACAATGAGCAGTTCTTC. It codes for CSANFGTGYNEQFF.

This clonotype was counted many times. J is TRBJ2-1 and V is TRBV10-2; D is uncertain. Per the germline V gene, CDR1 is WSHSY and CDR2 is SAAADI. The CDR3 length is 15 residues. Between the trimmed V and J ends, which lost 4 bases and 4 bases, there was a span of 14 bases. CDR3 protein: CASSVTTLFYNEQFF. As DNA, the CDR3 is TGCGCCAGCAGTGTGACGACTCTATTTTACAATGAGCAGTTCTTC.

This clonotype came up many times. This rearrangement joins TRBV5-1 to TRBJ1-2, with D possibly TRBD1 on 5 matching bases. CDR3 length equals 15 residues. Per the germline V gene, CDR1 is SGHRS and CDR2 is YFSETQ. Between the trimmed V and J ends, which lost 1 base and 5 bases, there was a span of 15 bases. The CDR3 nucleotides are TGCGCCAGCAGCTTGAGTTGGGGGTCAGCTTATGGCTACACCTTC. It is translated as CASSLSWGSAYGYTF.

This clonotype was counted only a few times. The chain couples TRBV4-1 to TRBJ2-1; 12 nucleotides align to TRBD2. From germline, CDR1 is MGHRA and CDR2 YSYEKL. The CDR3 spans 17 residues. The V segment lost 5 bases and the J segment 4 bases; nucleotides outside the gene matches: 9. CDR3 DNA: TGCGCCAGCAGCTACACCGGGACTAGCGGGTCTTACAATGAGCAGTTCTTC. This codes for CASSYTGTSGSYNEQFF.

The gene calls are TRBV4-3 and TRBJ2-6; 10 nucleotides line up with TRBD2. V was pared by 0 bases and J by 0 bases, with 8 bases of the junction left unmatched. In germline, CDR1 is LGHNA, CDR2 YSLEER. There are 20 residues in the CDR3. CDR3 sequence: CASSQESGLAVGSGANVLTF. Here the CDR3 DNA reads TGCGCCAGCAGCCAAGAGTCAGGACTAGCGGTAGGCTCTGGGGCCAACGTCCTGACTTTC.

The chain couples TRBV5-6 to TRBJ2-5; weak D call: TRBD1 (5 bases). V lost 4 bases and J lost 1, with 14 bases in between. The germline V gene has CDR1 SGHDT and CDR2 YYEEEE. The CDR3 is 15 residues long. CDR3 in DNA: TGTGCCAGCAGCCCAAATCAGGGAATCCAAGAGACCCAGTACTTC. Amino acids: CASSPNQGIQETQYF.

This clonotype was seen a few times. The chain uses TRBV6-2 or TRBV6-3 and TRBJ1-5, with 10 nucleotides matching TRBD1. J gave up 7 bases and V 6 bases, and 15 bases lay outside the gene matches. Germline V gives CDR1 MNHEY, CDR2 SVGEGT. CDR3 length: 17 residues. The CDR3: CASRKISRDRGGQPQHF. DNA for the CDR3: TGTGCCAGCAGAAAGATTAGCCGGGACAGGGGTGGACAGCCCCAGCATTTT.

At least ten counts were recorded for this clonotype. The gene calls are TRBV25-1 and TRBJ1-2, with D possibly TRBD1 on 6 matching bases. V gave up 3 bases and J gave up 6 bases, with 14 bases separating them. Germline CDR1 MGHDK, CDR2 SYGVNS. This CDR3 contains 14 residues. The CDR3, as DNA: TGTGCCAGCAGTGACAGGGAGGGGGTGCATGGCTACACCTTC. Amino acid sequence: CASSDREGVHGYTF.